This T cell receptor (beta chain) was obtained from a study of blood T cell repertoires in COVID-19. Whole-study context: Nucleic acid was either cDNA or gDNA, and it came from T cells, B-cell-depleted T cells, or PBMCs.

This clone came up many times. Sequencing was performed with immunoSEQ multiplex PCR; in TCRdb, only in-frame clones are kept and a portion is missing. This table has approximately 100,000 clones, roughly nine tenths appearing once. This CDR3 has 15 residues. V dropped 4 bases and J dropped 2; count of bases not matched to a gene: 4. CDR1 is MRHNA, CDR2 SNTAGT, per germline. The gene calls are TRBV6-4 and TRBJ2-3; TRBD2 aligns across 9 bases. The source is a woman older than 75 with acute or convalescent COVID-19. Sequencing used peripheral blood. The CDR3 here is CASSVVAGDTDTQYF. The CDR3 nucleotides read TGTGCCAGCAGTGTAGTAGCGGGGGACACAGATACGCAGTATTTT.